Sequencing of this TCR beta chain was carried out in a study of T-cell reconstitution after alpha-beta-depleted transplantation in children. In this sample, this clonotype turned up a few times. Its target is not known. The CDR3 totals 15 residues. The junction had 10 bases not matched to a gene; V was cut back by 8 bases and J by 4 bases. CDR1 is SGHTA, CDR2 FQGNSA, per germline. The study, taken as a whole, reports: Newly produced T cells mostly provided counts and TCRbeta diversity after one year, as hyperexpanded clones declined.

Researchers prepared the TCRbeta library using unique molecular identifiers, the study reports. TCRdb independently ran MiXCR on the PCR reads; one entry per CDR3 protein. The sample records about 580,000 distinct CDR3 sequences, more than 20% being singletons. This clonotype was sampled from a boy under three years old who had a stem cell transplant for acute myeloid leukemia, so the T cells may come from the graft donor. The J gene is TRBJ2-3, the V gene TRBV7-2; the match to TRBD2 covers 9 bases. This specimen was PBMCs, mostly from graft donor cells, taken 360 days after TCRalphabeta/CD19-depleted stem cell transplant. The CDR3 DNA reads as TGTGCCAGCGAGTTCGGAGCGGGGGGACCAGATACGCAGTATTTT. It is translated as CASEFGAGGPDTQYF.